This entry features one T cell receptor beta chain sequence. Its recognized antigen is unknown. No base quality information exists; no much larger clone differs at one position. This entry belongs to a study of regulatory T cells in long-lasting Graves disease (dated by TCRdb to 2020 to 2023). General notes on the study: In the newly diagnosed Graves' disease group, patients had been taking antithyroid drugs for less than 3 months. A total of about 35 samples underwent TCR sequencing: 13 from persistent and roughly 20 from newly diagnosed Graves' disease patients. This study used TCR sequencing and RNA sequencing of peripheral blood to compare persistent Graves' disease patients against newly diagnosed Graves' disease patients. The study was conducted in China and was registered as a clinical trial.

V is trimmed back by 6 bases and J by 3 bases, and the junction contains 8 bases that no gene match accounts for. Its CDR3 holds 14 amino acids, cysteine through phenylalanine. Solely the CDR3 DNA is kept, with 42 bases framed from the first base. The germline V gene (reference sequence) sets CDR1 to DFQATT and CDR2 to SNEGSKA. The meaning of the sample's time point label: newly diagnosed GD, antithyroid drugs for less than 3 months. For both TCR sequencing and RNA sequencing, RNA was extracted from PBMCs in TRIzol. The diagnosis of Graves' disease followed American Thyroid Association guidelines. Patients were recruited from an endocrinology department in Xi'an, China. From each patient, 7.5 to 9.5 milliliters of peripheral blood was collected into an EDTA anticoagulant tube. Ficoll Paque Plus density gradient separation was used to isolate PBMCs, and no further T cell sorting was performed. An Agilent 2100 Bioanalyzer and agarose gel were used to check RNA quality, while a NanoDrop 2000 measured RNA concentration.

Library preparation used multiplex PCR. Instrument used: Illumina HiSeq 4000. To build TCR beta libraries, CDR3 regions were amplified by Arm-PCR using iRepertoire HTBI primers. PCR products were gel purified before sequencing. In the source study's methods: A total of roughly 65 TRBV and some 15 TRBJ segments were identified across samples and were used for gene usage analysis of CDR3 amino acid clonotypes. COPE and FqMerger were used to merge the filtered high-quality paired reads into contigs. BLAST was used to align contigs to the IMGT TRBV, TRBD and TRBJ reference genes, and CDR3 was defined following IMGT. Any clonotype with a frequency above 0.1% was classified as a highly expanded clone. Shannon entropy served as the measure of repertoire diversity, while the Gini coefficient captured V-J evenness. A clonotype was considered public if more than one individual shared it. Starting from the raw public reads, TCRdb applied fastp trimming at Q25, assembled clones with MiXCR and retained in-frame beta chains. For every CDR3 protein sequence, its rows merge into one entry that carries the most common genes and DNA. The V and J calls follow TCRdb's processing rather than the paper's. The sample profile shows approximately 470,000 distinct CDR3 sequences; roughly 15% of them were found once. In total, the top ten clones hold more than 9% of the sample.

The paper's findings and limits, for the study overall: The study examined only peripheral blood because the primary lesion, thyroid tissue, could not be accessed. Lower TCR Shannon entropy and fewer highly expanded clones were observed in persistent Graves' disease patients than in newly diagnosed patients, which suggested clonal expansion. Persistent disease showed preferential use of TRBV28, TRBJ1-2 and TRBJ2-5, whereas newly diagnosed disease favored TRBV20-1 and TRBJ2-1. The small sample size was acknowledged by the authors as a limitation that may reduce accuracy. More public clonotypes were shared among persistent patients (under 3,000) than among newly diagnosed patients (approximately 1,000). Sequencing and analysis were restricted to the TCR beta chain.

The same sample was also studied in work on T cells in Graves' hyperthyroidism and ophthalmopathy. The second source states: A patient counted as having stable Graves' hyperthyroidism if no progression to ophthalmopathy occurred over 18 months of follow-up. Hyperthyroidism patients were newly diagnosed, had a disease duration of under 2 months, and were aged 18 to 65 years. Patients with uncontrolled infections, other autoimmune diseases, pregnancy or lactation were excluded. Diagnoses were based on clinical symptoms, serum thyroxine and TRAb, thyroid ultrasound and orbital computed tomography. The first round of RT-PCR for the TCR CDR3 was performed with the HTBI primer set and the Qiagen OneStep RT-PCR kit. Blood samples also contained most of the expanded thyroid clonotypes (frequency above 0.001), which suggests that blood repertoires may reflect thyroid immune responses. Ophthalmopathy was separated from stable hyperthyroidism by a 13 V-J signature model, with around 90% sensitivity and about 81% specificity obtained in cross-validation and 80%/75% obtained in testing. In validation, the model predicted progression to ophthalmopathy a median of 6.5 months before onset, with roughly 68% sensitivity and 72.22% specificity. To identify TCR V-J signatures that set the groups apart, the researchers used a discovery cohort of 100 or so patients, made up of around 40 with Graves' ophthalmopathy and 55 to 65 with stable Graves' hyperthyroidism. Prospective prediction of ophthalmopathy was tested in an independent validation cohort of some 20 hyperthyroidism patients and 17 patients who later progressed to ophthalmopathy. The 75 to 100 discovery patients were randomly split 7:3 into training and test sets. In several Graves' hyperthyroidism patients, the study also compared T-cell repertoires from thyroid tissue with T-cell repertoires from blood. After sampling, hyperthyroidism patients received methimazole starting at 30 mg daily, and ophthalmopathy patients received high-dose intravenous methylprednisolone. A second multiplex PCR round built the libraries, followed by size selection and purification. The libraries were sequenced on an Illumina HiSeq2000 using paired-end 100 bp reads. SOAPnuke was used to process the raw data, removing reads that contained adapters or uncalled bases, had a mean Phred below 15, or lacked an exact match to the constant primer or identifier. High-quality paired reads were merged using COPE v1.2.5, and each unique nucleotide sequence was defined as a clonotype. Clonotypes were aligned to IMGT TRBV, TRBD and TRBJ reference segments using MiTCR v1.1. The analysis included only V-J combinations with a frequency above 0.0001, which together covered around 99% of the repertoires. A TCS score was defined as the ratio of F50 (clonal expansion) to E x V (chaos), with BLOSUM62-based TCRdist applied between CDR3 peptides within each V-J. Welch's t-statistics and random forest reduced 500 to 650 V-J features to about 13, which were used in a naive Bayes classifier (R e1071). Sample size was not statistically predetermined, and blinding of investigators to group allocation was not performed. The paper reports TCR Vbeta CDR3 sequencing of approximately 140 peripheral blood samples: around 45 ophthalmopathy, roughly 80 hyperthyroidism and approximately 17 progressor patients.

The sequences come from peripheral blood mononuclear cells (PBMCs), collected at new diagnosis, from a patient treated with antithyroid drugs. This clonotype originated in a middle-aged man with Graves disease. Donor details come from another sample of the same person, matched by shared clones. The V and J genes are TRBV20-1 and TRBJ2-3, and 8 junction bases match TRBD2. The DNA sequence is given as TGCAGTGCAACGGGGACTAGTCTGACAGATACGCAGTATTTT. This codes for CSATGTSLTDTQYF.